This T cell receptor (beta chain) was profiled in a study of beta chain features in type 1 diabetes. Study outcomes and limitations: Patients' naive, central memory and Treg TCRB repertoires seemed closer to one another than those of healthy donors. Shorter TCRB CDR3s, moderately but significantly so, marked every one of the four CD4+ subsets in Type 1 diabetes patients.

This clone was recorded a few times. Its antigen is not known. The junction departs from germline at one end; a sequencing error may be responsible. The same CDR3 is also encoded by other DNA sequences in this sample. What was sequenced were expressed TCRB transcripts, since all of the isolated RNA had been reverse transcribed. Sequencing was performed with immunoSEQ multiplex PCR; in TCRdb, only in-frame clones are kept and a portion is missing. This sample carries 600,000 to 700,000 clones, 9.5% to 15% of them seen once, and the ten largest clones take 0.09% to 0.15%. Sorting that relied on CD45RO/CCR7/CD25/CD127/CD95/CD27 yielded CD4+ naive, central memory, regulatory and stem cell-like memory cells. Sorted cells reached over 98% purity in every population. Germline V gene data show CDR1 as SSHAT and CDR2 as FNYEAQ (reference sequence). There are 14 residues in the CDR3.

This rearrangement joins TRBV7-7 to TRBJ2-3; 9 bases line up with TRBD2. The sequenced sample consisted of naive CD4+ T cells from blood. The TCR was taken from a man aged 30-40 years with type 1 diabetes. CDR3 loop: CASSPGLAPDTQYF. The CDR3 coding sequence is TGTGCTAGCAGCCCGGGACTAGCCCCAGATACGCAGTATTTT.